One sample yielded the 31 T cell receptor beta chains listed below, sequenced in a study of blood T cells in healthy people across ages. Alongside a J-beta primer mix, a sample-barcoded 5' primer served in a second PCR lasting about 6 to 11 cycles. Each CDR3 protein gets one entry after TCRdb re-called the 5' RACE reads with MiXCR. The table shows hundreds of thousands of distinct CDR3 sequences, with 45% to 70% occurring only once. The sequenced sample consisted of blood. The receptors derive from a man between 35 and 55 years old in good health.

This chain links TRBV29-1 with TRBJ2-4; TRBD2 agrees at 7 bases. The tail of the sequence fits TRBJ2-7 better, so the J call may be wrong. CDR1 and CDR2 (germline): SQVTM, ANQGSEA. The CDR3 runs 11 residues. The CDR3 sequence: CSGRTSYEQYF. CDR3 DNA sequence: TGCAGCGGTCGGACTAGTTACGAGCAGTACTTC.

V usage is TRBV12-3 or TRBV12-4 and J usage is TRBJ2-4; the D gene is possibly TRBD1 (5 bases). V was pared by 5 bases and J by 13 bases, with 18 bases between. This CDR3 comprises 13 residues. CDR3 nucleotide sequence: TGTGCCAGCAGTGTAGGGGTGGGTGGTGGGCAGTACTTC. Translated: CASSVGVGGGQYF.

The rearrangement uses TRBV28 and TRBJ2-7, with TRBD2 matching 8 bases. Germline V gives CDR1 MDHEN, CDR2 SYDVKM. CDR3 size: 14 residues. V trimming: 5 bases; J trimming: 7 bases; junction bases outside the gene matches: 10. For the CDR3, the DNA is TGTGCCAGCAGTGAGTCCGGGAGGGCTCAAGAGCAGTACTTC. This codes for CASSESGRAQEQYF.

To note about this clonotype: A far larger clone is one base from this, pointing to a likely read error. This rearrangement joins TRBV7-9 to TRBJ1-5; D not resolved. Germline V gene lookup returns CDR1 SEHNR and CDR2 FQNEAQ (reference sequence). This CDR3 has 14 residues. CDR3 nucleotide sequence: TGTGCCTGCAGCTTAGGGCAGAGCAATCAGCCCCAGCATTTT. Translation: CACSLGQSNQPQHF.

The chain employs TRBV28 and TRBJ1-4; 7 bases are shared with TRBD1. Germline V gene data show CDR1 as MDHEN and CDR2 as SYDVKM. This CDR3 spans 15 amino acids. V trimming: 5 bases; J trimming: 8 bases; junction bases outside the gene matches: 11. CDR3 in amino acids: CASSGPGTAREKLFF. In DNA, the CDR3 is TGTGCCAGCAGTGGCCCCGGGACAGCCCGCGAAAAACTGTTTTTT. The variable domain in full, with the rest retrieved from reference TRBV28 and TRBJ1-4, is DVKVTQSSRYLVKRTGEKVFLECVQDMDHENMFWYRQDPGLGLRLIYFSYDVKMKEKGDIPEGYSVSREKKERFSLILESASTNQTSMYLCASSGPGTAREKLFFGSGTQLSVL.

This clonotype appeared a few times. This chain links TRBV5-1 with TRBJ2-5, with no clear D. This CDR3 has 13 amino acids. Germline lookup yields CDR1 SGHRS and CDR2 YFSETQ. The V end lost 4 bases, the J end lost 4 bases, and 11 bases lay between the germline ends. Here the CDR3 reads CASSPVGRETQYF. The CDR3 coding sequence is TGCGCCAGCAGCCCGGTTGGGCGAGAGACCCAGTACTTC.

This clonotype was counted a few times. CDR3 sequence: CGIPGPRVGNEQFF. CDR3 sequence (DNA): TGCGGGATACCGGGACCGCGGGTGGGGAATGAGCAGTTCTTC. The chain combines TRBV20-1 with TRBJ2-1, with D perhaps given as TRBD1 or TRBD2 (5 bases each). Germline loops: CDR1 DFQATT, CDR2 SNEGSKA (reference sequence). The CDR3 consists of 14 residues.

The chain joins TRBV7-9 to TRBJ2-5, with D possibly being TRBD1 (5 bases). With the DNA end fitting TRBJ2-7 better, the J assignment may be wrong. Germline CDR1 reads SEHNR; CDR2 reads FQNEAQ (reference sequence). The length of the CDR3 is 12 residues. The CDR3: CASSFDRDEQYF. CDR3 bases: TGTGCCAGCAGCTTCGACAGAGACGAGCAGTACTTC.

This clonotype was observed once. CDR3 in amino acids: CASSTANEQYF. Written as DNA, the CDR3 is TGTGCCAGCAGTACGGCTAATGAGCAGTACTTC. The V gene is TRBV28, the J gene TRBJ2-5; D is ambiguous. Germline V lookup: CDR1 MDHEN, CDR2 SYDVKM. The V gene lost 5 bases and the J gene lost 11 bases, with 12 bases spanning the gap. This CDR3 region has 11 residues. The full variable domain, with the rest looked up from reference TRBV28 and TRBJ2-5, is DVKVTQSSRYLVKRTGEKVFLECVQDMDHENMFWYRQDPGLGLRLIYFSYDVKMKEKGDIPEGYSVSREKKERFSLILESASTNQTSMYLCASSTANEQYFGPGTRLLVL.

This clonotype was seen a few times. The chain recombines TRBV6-5 with TRBJ2-1; D might be TRBD1 (6 bases). Trimming pared 5 bases from V and 6 bases from J, leaving 17 bases between. There are 15 residues in the CDR3. In germline, CDR1 is MNHEY, CDR2 SVGAGI. Written as DNA, the CDR3 is TGTGCCAGCAGTCCCCAGGGGTACTCAATCAATGAGCAGTTCTTC. Translating gives CASSPQGYSINEQFF.

The genes are TRBV6-6 and TRBJ1-4, with D uncertain. Trimming cost V 7 bases and J 8 bases, with 17 bases left between them. This CDR3 region has 14 residues. The V gene's germline CDR1 is MNHNY and CDR2 SVGAGI (reference sequence). The DNA for the CDR3 is TGTGCCAGCAATATTGGATATGATTTGGAAAAACTGTTTTTT. Its protein is CASNIGYDLEKLFF.

This clonotype was picked up a small number of times. The chain joins TRBV12-5 to TRBJ2-7; the match to TRBD2 covers 10 bases. Trimming at V came to 3 bases and at J to 1 base, leaving 6 bases not matched to a gene. The germline V gene has CDR1 LGHNT and CDR2 FRNRAP. The CDR3 runs to 16 residues. The CDR3 nucleotides read TGTGCTAGTGGTTTCCCTGGACTAGCGGAGTCCTACGAGCAGTACTTC. Translation gives CASGFPGLAESYEQYF. Looking up the rest from reference TRBV12-5 and TRBJ2-7 gives the full variable domain: DARVTQTPRHKVTEMGQEVTMRCQPILGHNTVFWYRQTMMQGLELLAYFRNRAPLDDSGMPKDRFSAEMPDATLATLKIQPSEPRDSAVYFCASGFPGLAESYEQYFGPGTRLTVT.

The chain carries TRBV4-1 and TRBJ2-7; TRBD1 agrees at 9 bases. The germline V gene has CDR1 MGHRA and CDR2 YSYEKL. The CDR3 runs to 15 residues. J was trimmed by 4 bases and V by 2 bases; bases with no gene match: 6. Here the CDR3 reads CASSQTGTGPYEQYF. CDR3 nucleotide sequence: TGCGCCAGCAGCCAAACCGGGACAGGGCCTTACGAGCAGTACTTC.

This clonotype was seen more than once but under ten times. This sequence joins TRBV15 and TRBJ2-5; TRBD1 might be the D (6 bases). This CDR3 is built from 15 residues. V was trimmed by 5 bases and J by 2 bases, leaving 15 bases between them. CDR1 is LNHNV, CDR2 YYDKDF, per germline (reference sequence). CDR3 protein: CATSELGQQQETQYF. The CDR3 DNA sequence: TGTGCCACCAGCGAATTAGGACAGCAGCAAGAGACCCAGTACTTC.

The chain couples TRBV20-1 to TRBJ2-3; no reliable D call. V gave up 5 bases and J gave up 4 bases, with 10 bases separating them. This CDR3 is built from 12 residues. Looked up from germline, CDR1 is DFQATT and CDR2 is SNEGSKA (reference sequence). CDR3 DNA: TGCAGTGCTGGAAAGAAACCAGATACGCAGTATTTT. It encodes CSAGKKPDTQYF.

The chain combines TRBV7-2 with TRBJ1-1; D ambiguous. V was shortened by 5 bases and J by 6 bases, with 16 bases between the two germline ends. Germline V lookup: CDR1 SGHTA, CDR2 FQGNSA. The length of the CDR3 is 14 residues. The CDR3 here is CASSPPHEGSEAFF. The CDR3 DNA reads TGTGCCAGCAGCCCCCCCCACGAGGGATCTGAAGCTTTCTTT.

The genes are TRBV25-1 and TRBJ1-1, with 11 bases lining up with TRBD1. CDR1 MGHDK and CDR2 SYGVNS come from the germline V gene. Unmatched junction bases numbered 3, after V lost 3 bases and J lost 6 bases. The CDR3 sequence is 14 residues long. CDR3 coding DNA: TGTGCCAGCAGTGACGGGGGACAGGGGGCTGAAGCTTTCTTT. Its protein product is CASSDGGQGAEAFF.

In regard to this clonotype: Since the CDR3 does not end with the conserved phenylalanine or tryptophan, this likely comes from a read error. This rearrangement joins TRBV7-2 to TRBJ2-1; TRBD1 is a possible D gene (6 bases). This CDR3 is built from 12 residues. CDR1 and CDR2 from the germline V gene are SGHTA and FQGNSA. Trimming removed 5 bases from V and 10 bases from J, with 12 bases in between. Here the CDR3 DNA reads TGTGCCAGCAGCCTCCACGACAGGGAGCAGTTCCTC. It is translated as CASSLHDREQFL.

This clonotype was counted a few times. J is TRBJ2-7 and V is TRBV7-9, with 7 bases aligning to TRBD1. Germline CDR1 is SEHNR and CDR2 is FQNEAQ (reference sequence). The CDR3 extends over 15 amino acids. J lost 2 bases, V lost 3 bases, and 7 bases had no gene match. CDR3 loop: CASSFLGQGAYEQYF. CDR3 DNA sequence: TGTGCCAGCAGCTTTTTAGGCCAGGGGGCCTACGAGCAGTACTTC.

In its sample, this clonotype was seen once. One end of the junction does not line up with germline, which may come from a read error. The gene calls are TRBV6-6 and TRBJ2-3; D is possibly TRBD1 or TRBD2 (6 bases each). The CDR3 is made up of 15 amino acids. Germline values: CDR1 MNHNY, CDR2 SVGAGI (reference sequence). The CDR3 spells CASSGRGGSKDTQYF. The CDR3 DNA sequence: TGTGCCAGCAGTGGGAGAGGGGGGAGCAAAGATACGCAGTATTTT.

Regarding this clonotype: Since a much larger clone is just one base distant, this may be a read error. The chain couples TRBV6-5 to TRBJ2-5; D gene uncertain. TRBJ2-7 matches the DNA end more closely, so the J call is doubtful. CDR1 and CDR2 from the germline V gene are MNHEY and SVGAGI. The CDR3 consists of 13 residues. The CDR3 coding sequence is TGTGCCAGCAGTTACACTCTAGTCCGCGAGCAGTACTTC. It is translated as CASSYTLVREQYF.

The chain employs TRBV7-8 and TRBJ1-1, with D hard to call. Germline V gene lookup returns CDR1 SGHVS and CDR2 FQNEAQ. The CDR3 covers 14 residues. Trimming stripped 0 bases from V and 4 bases from J, with 9 bases between. CDR3 region: CASSLAQRSTEAFF. CDR3 bases: TGTGCCAGCAGCTTAGCGCAACGAAGCACTGAAGCTTTCTTT.

The V and J genes are TRBV7-8 and TRBJ1-2, with 9 bases lining up with TRBD1. CDR1 is SGHVS, CDR2 FQNEAQ, per germline. Trimming cost V 4 bases and J 3 bases; bases outside gene matches: 9. This CDR3 spans 16 amino acids. Written as DNA, the CDR3 is TGTGCCAGCAGCTCCTTGGACAGGGGATCCTACTATGGCTACACCTTC. Protein product: CASSSLDRGSYYGYTF.

A note on this clonotype: The junction departs from the called germline gene at one end, perhaps through a read error. The chain uses TRBV20-1 and TRBJ1-2; 8 positions agree with TRBD1. Per germline, CDR1 DFQATT and CDR2 SNEGSKA (reference sequence). This CDR3 has 14 amino acids. The CDR3 DNA reads TGCAGTGCTACAAGCGGGGACAGGAGCTATGACTACACCTTC. Its protein is CSATSGDRSYDYTF.

Concerning this clonotype itself: The junction shows a germline mismatch at one end, possibly a read error. The V gene is TRBV27, the J gene TRBJ2-5; maybe TRBD1 (6 bases). Germline CDR1 MNHEY, CDR2 SMNVEV (reference sequence). This CDR3 contains 16 residues. The CDR3 sequence: CASSQDSVRKQEAQYF. CDR3 DNA sequence: TGTGCCAGCAGTCAGGACAGCGTCCGAAAACAAGAGGCCCAGTACTTC.

A few counts support this clonotype. The chain employs TRBV3-1 and TRBJ2-7; D possibly uses TRBD1 or TRBD2 (5 bases each). The J call is doubtful: the DNA matches TRBJ2-5 better. Germline V gives CDR1 LGHDT, CDR2 YNNKEL (reference sequence). The CDR3 extends over 13 amino acids. CDR3 coding DNA: TGTGCCAGCAGCCCCCATGGGGGAGAGACCCAGTACTTC. Translated: CASSPHGGETQYF.

V is TRBV9 and J is TRBJ2-4; TRBD2 matches 10 bases. Germline loops: CDR1 SGDLS, CDR2 YYNGEE. Losses at the gene ends were 5 bases for V and 3 bases for J; bases not matched to a gene: 8. This CDR3 has 16 residues. The CDR3 DNA follows: TGTGCCAGCAGGGATACTAGCGGGGAGGACAAAAACATTCAGTACTTC. Amino acids: CASRDTSGEDKNIQYF. The full variable domain, in which reference TRBV9 and TRBJ2-4 provide the parts outside the CDR3, is DSGVTQTPKHLITATGQRVTLRCSPRSGDLSVYWYQQSLDQGLQFLIQYYNGEERAKGNILERFSAQQFPDLHSELNLSSLELGDSALYFCASRDTSGEDKNIQYFGAGTRLSVL.

In nucleotides, the CDR3 is TGTGCCAGCAGTTTGGGCAGGGGGCGCCACGAGCAGTACTTC. Translating it yields CASSLGRGRHEQYF. The rearrangement uses TRBV12-3 or TRBV12-4 and TRBJ2-5, with 8 bases aligning to TRBD1. The DNA matches TRBJ2-7 better at its end, which makes the J call doubtful. This CDR3 is 14 amino acids long.

This clonotype was recorded a few times. The chain links TRBV9 to TRBJ2-3; the match to TRBD2 covers 10 bases. CDR3 length equals 16 residues. V lost 3 bases and J lost 5; bases outside the gene matches: 9. CDR1 SGDLS and CDR2 YYNGEE come from the germline V gene. The CDR3 loop reads CASSGRAGGAQDTQYF. CDR3 coding DNA: TGTGCCAGCAGCGGGAGAGCGGGAGGGGCCCAAGATACGCAGTATTTT. The full variable domain, with the rest looked up from reference TRBV9 and TRBJ2-3, is DSGVTQTPKHLITATGQRVTLRCSPRSGDLSVYWYQQSLDQGLQFLIQYYNGEERAKGNILERFSAQQFPDLHSELNLSSLELGDSALYFCASSGRAGGAQDTQYFGPGTRLTVL.

V gene TRBV7-9 combines with J gene TRBJ1-2; no clear D gene. The CDR3 is made up of 13 amino acids. V gave up 5 bases and J gave up 7 bases, with 14 bases separating them. Germline-derived CDR1 and CDR2 are SEHNR and FQNEAQ (reference sequence). The CDR3 is CASSPTQASGYTF. In nucleotides, the CDR3 is TGTGCCAGCAGCCCCACCCAGGCTTCTGGCTACACCTTC. Combining the CDR3 with reference TRBV7-9 and TRBJ1-2 gives the whole variable domain DTGVSQNPRHKITKRGQNVTFRCDPISEHNRLYWYRQTLGQGPEFLTYFQNEAQLEKSRLLSDRFSAERPKGSFSTLEIQRTEQGDSAMYLCASSPTQASGYTFGSGTRLTVV.

This clonotype was seen only a few times. This chain connects TRBV10-3 to TRBJ2-7; TRBD2 aligns across 10 bases. The ends lost 5 bases at V and 4 bases at J; junction bases unmatched: 5. This CDR3 is built from 14 residues. The germline gives CDR1 ENHRY, CDR2 SYGVKD. The CDR3 DNA sequence: TGTGCCATCAGTACTGCTAGCGGGAGTTACGAGCAGTACTTC. It codes for CAISTASGSYEQYF.